These 21 T cell receptor beta chains share one sample of origin, sequenced in a study of blood T cell repertoires in COVID-19. Sequencing was performed with immunoSEQ multiplex PCR; in TCRdb, only in-frame clones are kept and a portion is missing. The sample has tens of thousands of clones, 70% to 90% seen once. The sample consisted of peripheral blood. The receptors stem from a man aged 45-65 years with acute or convalescent COVID-19.

This chain joins TRBV5-6 and TRBJ1-5; 8 bases map to TRBD1. The CDR3 length is 16 residues. CDR1 is SGHDT, CDR2 YYEEEE, per germline. V was pared by 2 bases and J by 4 bases, with 8 bases of the junction left unmatched. The chain's CDR3 is CASSLRSQGANQPQHF. In DNA form, the CDR3 reads TGTGCCAGCAGCTTAAGGTCGCAGGGGGCGAATCAGCCCCAGCATTTT.

The V gene is TRBV18, the J gene TRBJ1-2; perhaps TRBD1 as D (6 bases). This CDR3 is built from 14 residues. Germline-derived CDR1 and CDR2 are KGHSH and LQKENI. Trimming took 4 bases from V and 0 from J, leaving 9 bases between them. This chain's CDR3 is CASSLQGPNYGYTF. The CDR3 DNA reads TGTGCCAGCTCACTACAGGGTCCTAACTATGGCTACACCTTC.

The chain joins TRBV7-3 to TRBJ1-1, with D perhaps matching TRBD1 (5 bases). The V gene's germline CDR1 is SGHTA and CDR2 FQGTGA. The V end was cut by 1 base, the J end by 7 bases, with 13 bases between. This CDR3 is 14 amino acids long. CDR3 nucleotide sequence: TGTGCCAGCAGCTTAAATCCTAGGCAGGGTGAAGCTTTCTTT. It codes for CASSLNPRQGEAFF.

The gene calls are TRBV6-5 and TRBJ2-2; D is undetermined. The V gene lost 2 bases and the J gene lost 1 base, with 8 bases spanning the gap. CDR1 is MNHEY and CDR2 is SVGAGI in the germline V gene. The CDR3 length is 15 residues. The CDR3 DNA is TGTGCCAGCAGTTACGATGCAGAGAACACCGGGGAGCTGTTTTTT. Protein sequence: CASSYDAENTGELFF.

This chain joins TRBV7-3 and TRBJ2-1; 8 bases are a match to TRBD1. Germline values: CDR1 SGHTA, CDR2 FQGTGA. J gave up 0 bases and V 5 bases, and 6 bases lay outside the gene matches. This CDR3 has 16 amino acids. As DNA, the CDR3 is TGTGCCAGCAGCACTCGGGACAGGACCTCCTACAATGAGCAGTTCTTC. The encoded protein is CASSTRDRTSYNEQFF. The whole variable domain, remainder taken from reference TRBV7-3 and TRBJ2-1, is GAGVSQTPSNKVTEKGKYVELRCDPISGHTALYWYRQSLGQGPEFLIYFQGTGAADDSGLPNDRFFAVRPEGSVSTLKIQRTERGDSAVYLCASSTRDRTSYNEQFFGPGTRLTVL.

The chain employs TRBV5-1 and TRBJ2-7, with 7 bases that match TRBD1. Trimming cost V 0 bases and J 0 bases; bases outside gene matches: 6. Germline CDR1 and CDR2: SGHRS and YFSETQ. This CDR3 region has 16 residues. CDR3 sequence: CASSLGDNRGSYEQYF. The CDR3 region has the DNA TGCGCCAGCAGCTTGGGGGACAACAGGGGCTCCTACGAGCAGTACTTC.

This chain joins TRBV6-5 and TRBJ1-1; D is perhaps TRBD1 (5 bases). This CDR3 is 13 amino acids long. The ends were cut back, 6 bases at V and 2 bases at J, with 10 bases in the middle. Germline CDR1 reads MNHEY; CDR2 reads SVGAGI. The CDR3 nucleotides are TGTGCCAGCAGGGCGGGACTAAACACTGAAGCTTTCTTT. It specifies CASRAGLNTEAFF.

This clone was detected only once. V gene TRBV5-6 combines with J gene TRBJ2-7; D might be TRBD2 (6 bases). Trimming cost V 5 bases and J 3 bases, with 9 bases left between them. CDR3 length: 12 amino acids. The germline V gene has CDR1 SGHDT and CDR2 YYEEEE. The CDR3 loop reads CASSWGLYEQYF. CDR3 nucleotides: TGTGCCAGCAGTTGGGGACTCTACGAGCAGTACTTC.

The chain recombines TRBV28 with TRBJ2-7; 7 positions match TRBD2. V trimming: 4 bases; J trimming: 4 bases; junction bases outside the gene matches: 7. From germline, CDR1 is MDHEN and CDR2 SYDVKM. The CDR3 runs to 14 residues. Here the CDR3 reads CASSSGLPRYEQYF. CDR3 DNA sequence: TGTGCCAGCAGTTCGGGACTACCTCGTTACGAGCAGTACTTC.

This clone occurred a few times. The chain is built from TRBV12-3 or TRBV12-4 and TRBJ1-2, with D uncertain. CDR3 length: 12 residues. Trimming shortened V by 2 bases and J by 4 bases, and 5 bases separated the two germline ends. The CDR3 reads CASSLFSYGYTF. CDR3 nucleotides: TGTGCCAGCAGTTTATTCAGCTATGGCTACACCTTC.

This chain connects TRBV13 to TRBJ2-7; 12 bases agree with TRBD1. Germline V gene sequence: CDR1 PRHDT, CDR2 FYEKMQ (reference sequence). This CDR3 has 17 amino acids. The V gene end was trimmed by 5 bases and the J gene end by 4 bases; junction bases not matched to a gene: 12. CDR3 region: CASSPGTGGAEMYEQYF. The DNA of the CDR3 is TGTGCCAGCAGCCCGGGGACAGGGGGCGCTGAAATGTACGAGCAGTACTTC.

The chain is built from TRBV4-1 and TRBJ1-1; D possibly corresponds to TRBD1 (5 bases). The germline CDR1 and CDR2 sequences are MGHRA and YSYEKL. The CDR3 has 14 amino acids. Deletions cut 6 bases from V and 4 bases from J, with 15 bases between. CDR3 loop: CASSGGLSRTEAFF. The DNA for the CDR3 is TGCGCCAGCAGTGGGGGACTCTCCCGCACTGAAGCTTTCTTT.

The chain joins TRBV28 to TRBJ1-5; D possibly corresponds to TRBD1 (6 bases). Per the germline V gene, CDR1 is MDHEN and CDR2 is SYDVKM. Trimming removed 5 bases from V and 2 bases from J, with 19 bases in between. There are 17 residues in the CDR3. CDR3 sequence: CASSPTIGAGGNQPQHF. In DNA, the CDR3 is TGTGCCAGCAGTCCCACAATCGGGGCAGGGGGCAATCAGCCCCAGCATTTT. Combining the CDR3 with reference TRBV28 and TRBJ1-5 gives the whole variable domain DVKVTQSSRYLVKRTGEKVFLECVQDMDHENMFWYRQDPGLGLRLIYFSYDVKMKEKGDIPEGYSVSREKKERFSLILESASTNQTSMYLCASSPTIGAGGNQPQHFGDGTRLSIL.

This chain joins TRBV11-2 and TRBJ2-2, with D uncertain. CDR3 size: 14 residues. Trimming took 0 bases from V and 4 from J, leaving 6 bases between them. Germline values: CDR1 SGHAT, CDR2 FQNNGV. The CDR3 region is CASSLEPGTGELFF. The CDR3 region has the DNA TGTGCCAGCAGCTTAGAACCGGGCACCGGGGAGCTGTTTTTT.

The DNA of the CDR3 is TGTGCCAGCCGTCAGGGGGTTAGCAATCAGCCCCAGCATTTT. Translation: CASRQGVSNQPQHF. The chain recombines TRBV27 with TRBJ1-5, with TRBD1 matching over 7 bases. Germline CDR1 is MNHEY and CDR2 is SMNVEV (reference sequence). This CDR3 has 14 amino acids. J gave up 0 bases and V 8 bases, and 4 bases lay outside the gene matches.

The rearrangement links TRBV19 to TRBJ1-6; TRBD1 is a possible D gene (5 bases). V lost 5 bases, J lost 6 bases, and 14 bases lay in between. CDR1 and CDR2 from the germline V gene are LNHDA and SQIVND (reference sequence). This CDR3 has 15 residues. CDR3 in DNA: TGTGCCAGTAGTCCCAAGGGGTTGAGTAATTCACCCCTCCACTTT. Protein: CASSPKGLSNSPLHF.

The chain carries TRBV7-8 and TRBJ1-5; D perhaps matches TRBD1 (5 bases). V was cut by 5 bases and J by 0 bases, with 11 bases left in between. The germline gives CDR1 SGHVS, CDR2 FQNEAQ. The CDR3 length is 15 residues. CDR3 in amino acids: CASSGRGNSNQPQHF. For the CDR3, the DNA is TGTGCCAGCAGCGGAAGGGGAAATAGCAATCAGCCCCAGCATTTT. The variable domain in full, completed from reference TRBV7-8 and TRBJ1-5, reads GAGVSQSPRYKVAKRGQDVALRCDPISGHVSLFWYQQALGQGPEFLTYFQNEAQLDKSGLPSDRFFAERPEGSVSTLKIQRTQQEDSAVYLCASSGRGNSNQPQHFGDGTRLSIL.

CDR3 loop: CASSSTGGGKLFF. The CDR3 DNA reads as TGCGCCAGCAGCTCGACAGGGGGCGGGAAACTGTTTTTT. The rearrangement links TRBV5-1 to TRBJ1-4; 10 bases line up with TRBD1. Germline V CDR1 and CDR2: SGHRS, YFSETQ. This CDR3 is built from 13 residues. Trimming cost V 3 bases and J 11 bases; bases outside gene matches: 4. Full variable domain (missing parts from reference TRBV5-1 and TRBJ1-4): KAGVTQTPRYLIKTRGQQVTLSCSPISGHRSVSWYQQTPGQGLQFLFEYFSETQRNKGNFPGRFSGRQFSNSRSEMNVSTLELGDSALYLCASSSTGGGKLFFGSGTQLSVL.

V gene TRBV28 combines with J gene TRBJ2-7; 8 nucleotides agree with TRBD2. The germline V gene has CDR1 MDHEN and CDR2 SYDVKM. The CDR3 runs 17 residues. Germline trimming cut 5 bases from V and 3 bases from J; bases unmatched to any gene: 15. The CDR3 nucleotides read TGTGCCAGCAGTCCGCGTTGGGGGCGGGAGGTTAGCTACGAGCAGTACTTC. Translated, it gives CASSPRWGREVSYEQYF.

This clone was observed a single time. V is TRBV15 and J is TRBJ1-1; 7 bases map to TRBD1. The CDR3 runs 18 residues. Germline lookup yields CDR1 LNHNV and CDR2 YYDKDF (reference sequence). After removal of 4 bases from V and 0 bases from J, the junction contained 14 bases not matched to a gene. CDR3: CATSKEVPWGQMNTEAFF. As DNA, the CDR3 is TGTGCCACCAGCAAAGAGGTACCTTGGGGACAGATGAACACTGAAGCTTTCTTT.

There are a few counts of this clone. This chain connects TRBV15 to TRBJ1-4; tentatively, D is TRBD1 (5 bases). Germline V gene lookup returns CDR1 LNHNV and CDR2 YYDKDF (reference sequence). The V gene lost 0 bases and the J gene lost 7 bases, with 9 bases spanning the gap. The CDR3 covers 14 residues. Written as DNA, the CDR3 is TGTGCCACCAGCAGAGACAGGGTCGCTGAAAAACTGTTTTTT. Translated, it gives CATSRDRVAEKLFF.